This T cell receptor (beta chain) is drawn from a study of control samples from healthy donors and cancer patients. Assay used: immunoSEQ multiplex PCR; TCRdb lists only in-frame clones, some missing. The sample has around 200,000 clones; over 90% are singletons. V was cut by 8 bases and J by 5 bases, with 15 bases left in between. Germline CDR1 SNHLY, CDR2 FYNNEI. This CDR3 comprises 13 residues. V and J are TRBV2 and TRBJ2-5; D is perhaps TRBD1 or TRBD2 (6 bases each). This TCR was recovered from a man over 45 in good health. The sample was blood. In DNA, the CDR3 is TGTGCCAGCTGTACCGGGGGCGCGGAGACCCAGTACTTC. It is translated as CASCTGGAETQYF.